The 27 T cell receptor beta chains listed next were all sequenced from one sample in a study of Ad26.COV2.S vaccination and SARS-CoV-2 variants. The assay was immunoSEQ multiplex PCR, and TCRdb's table has in-frame clones only and misses some. The sample shows some 290,000 clones, approximately 86% of them seen only once. Noted treatment: some 19 received Ad26.COV2.S at low or high dose, single or two shots; roughly 5 received placebo; per-sample allocation not given. Repertoires come from day 63 after the first vaccine or placebo injection. The source was peripheral blood, collected in a trial of Ad26.COV2.S vaccine versus placebo. The receptors originated from a person between 18 and 65 years old who received the Ad26.COV2.S COVID-19 vaccine or a placebo.

The rearrangement joins TRBV3-1 (or the pseudogene TRBV3-2) to TRBJ1-3; D unclear. Per the germline V gene, CDR1 is LGHDT and CDR2 is YNNKEL (reference sequence). V lost 4 bases and J 1 base, leaving 17 bases between the germline ends. This CDR3 has 17 residues. CDR3 residues: CASSLDPGFLSGNTIYF. The CDR3 nucleotides are TGTGCCAGCAGCCTCGACCCAGGCTTCTTATCTGGAAACACCATATATTTT.

The chain uses TRBV29-1 and TRBJ1-4; D is perhaps TRBD1 (5 bases). V gave up 5 bases and J gave up 4 bases, with 14 bases separating them. Germline CDR1 is SQVTM and CDR2 is ANQGSEA. The CDR3 consists of 14 residues. CDR3: CSVSEGHGNEKLFF. CDR3 DNA sequence: TGCAGCGTTTCCGAGGGGCACGGTAATGAAAAACTGTTTTTT.

The gene calls are TRBV15 and TRBJ2-5; a weak D match, TRBD1 (8 bases). This CDR3 region has 16 residues. V shed 2 bases and J shed 2 bases, with 15 bases lying between them. Germline assignment: CDR1 LNHNV and CDR2 YYDKDF (reference sequence). The CDR3, as DNA: TGTGCCACCAGCAGACACTCACAGGGGGGGCAAGAGACCCAGTACTTC. It yields the protein CATSRHSQGGQETQYF. Using reference TRBV15 and TRBJ2-5 for the parts outside the CDR3, the full variable domain is DAMVIQNPRYQVTQFGKPVTLSCSQTLNHNVMYWYQQKSSQAPKLLFHYYDKDFNNEADTPDNFQSRRPNTSFCFLDIRSPGLGDTAMYLCATSRHSQGGQETQYFGPGTRLLVL.

The V call is TRBV11-2, the J call TRBJ1-2; 9 bases line up with TRBD1. From germline, CDR1 is SGHAT and CDR2 FQNNGV. V gave up 5 bases and J gave up 4 bases; unmatched junction bases: 5. The CDR3 has 14 amino acids. CDR3 in amino acids: CASSQLTGGYGYTF. CDR3 bases: TGTGCCAGCAGCCAACTGACAGGGGGCTATGGCTACACCTTC.

The rearrangement uses TRBV3-1 (or the pseudogene TRBV3-2) and TRBJ1-4, with a weak D call TRBD1 (5 bases). Per the germline V gene, CDR1 is LGHDT and CDR2 is YNNKEL (reference sequence). The CDR3 spans 14 residues. V was cut by 4 bases and J by 10 bases, with 16 bases left in between. CDR3 DNA: TGTGCCAGCAGCCCACGGGACCGCGAGGGAAAACTGTTTTTT. Its translation: CASSPRDREGKLFF.

This chain joins TRBV5-4 and TRBJ1-1, with a weak D call TRBD1 (6 bases). The germline gives CDR1 SGHNT, CDR2 YYREEE (reference sequence). With 1 base removed from V and 1 base from J, the gap between germline ends came to 14 bases. This CDR3 has 16 amino acids. The CDR3 loop is CASSLYGGGANTEAFF. The CDR3 DNA reads as TGTGCCAGCAGCTTGTATGGGGGGGGCGCGAACACTGAAGCTTTCTTT.

This clone was detected a few times. The chain employs TRBV7-9 and TRBJ2-2; D is ambiguous. V lost 1 base to trimming and J lost 6 bases, with 9 bases between them. The CDR3 has 14 amino acids. Germline V CDR1 and CDR2: SEHNR, FQNEAQ (reference sequence). For the CDR3, the DNA is TGTGCCAGCAGCTTAGTTCAGGAGTCCGGGGAGCTGTTTTTT. This translates into CASSLVQESGELFF.

This clone is a singleton in its sample. The chain is built from TRBV5-1 and TRBJ1-6; D is undetermined. The germline V gene has CDR1 SGHRS and CDR2 YFSETQ. This CDR3 is 14 amino acids long. The germline V and J ends were trimmed by 1 base and 7 bases, with 9 bases remaining between them. CDR3 in amino acids: CASSLTDANSPLHF. CDR3 DNA sequence: TGCGCCAGCAGCTTGACCGACGCCAATTCACCCCTCCACTTT.

The V call is TRBV7-9, the J call TRBJ1-3; weak D call: TRBD1 (5 bases). This CDR3 has 15 residues. Germline-derived CDR1 and CDR2 are SEHNR and FQNEAQ (reference sequence). With 1 base removed from V and 2 bases from J, the gap between germline ends came to 9 bases. The CDR3 loop reads CASSLVAGTGNTIYF. The CDR3 region has the DNA TGTGCCAGCAGCTTAGTGGCAGGGACTGGAAACACCATATATTTT. Using reference TRBV7-9 and TRBJ1-3 for the parts outside the CDR3, the full variable domain is DTGVSQNPRHKITKRGQNVTFRCDPISEHNRLYWYRQTLGQGPEFLTYFQNEAQLEKSRLLSDRFSAERPKGSFSTLEIQRTEQGDSAMYLCASSLVAGTGNTIYFGEGSWLTVV.

This rearrangement joins TRBV2 to TRBJ2-7; no clear D. V lost 8 bases to trimming and J lost 0 bases, with 14 bases between them. The CDR3 covers 14 residues. CDR1 and CDR2 from the germline V gene are SNHLY and FYNNEI. CDR3 loop: CASCTPSSSYEQYF. In DNA form, the CDR3 reads TGTGCCAGCTGTACACCGTCGTCCTCCTACGAGCAGTACTTC. The full variable domain, its missing parts supplied by reference TRBV2 and TRBJ2-7, is EPEVTQTPSHQVTQMGQEVILRCVPISNHLYFYWYRQILGQKVEFLVSFYNNEISEKSEIFDDQFSVERPDGSNFTLKIRSTKLEDSAMYFCASCTPSSSYEQYFGPGTRLTVT.

The V gene is TRBV4-3, the J gene TRBJ2-1, with 8 bases that match TRBD2. The CDR3 loop spans 16 amino acids. V lost 1 base to trimming and J lost 7 bases; unmatched junction nucleotides: 9. The germline gives CDR1 LGHNA, CDR2 YSLEER. CDR3 in amino acids: CASSQAERGKGNEQFF. In DNA form, the CDR3 reads TGCGCCAGCAGCCAAGCCGAGCGGGGGAAGGGGAATGAGCAGTTCTTC.

This clone has just one count. V and J are TRBV12-3 or TRBV12-4 and TRBJ2-5; 8 nucleotides align to TRBD2. The CDR3 extends over 13 amino acids. Unmatched junction bases numbered 3, after V lost 5 bases and J lost 4 bases. CDR3: CASSPTSGETQYF. The CDR3 DNA reads as TGTGCCAGCAGTCCAACTAGCGGAGAGACCCAGTACTTC.

J is TRBJ1-6 and V is TRBV19, with D perhaps matching TRBD1 (5 bases). CDR3 length: 15 amino acids. Germline-derived CDR1 and CDR2 are LNHDA and SQIVND (reference sequence). Trimming took off 7 bases at V and 4 bases at J, with 14 bases between the two ends. CDR3 in DNA: TGTGCCAGTAAAGGGGACCGCTCTTATAATTCACCCCTCCACTTT. Its protein product is CASKGDRSYNSPLHF.

This chain links TRBV7-9 with TRBJ1-3; D is perhaps TRBD1 (5 bases). This CDR3 spans 17 amino acids. Trimming left V 6 bases short and J 0 bases short, with 18 bases between. The germline gives CDR1 SEHNR, CDR2 FQNEAQ (reference sequence). This CDR3 reads CASSYRAQVTSGNTIYF. The CDR3 DNA sequence: TGTGCCAGCAGTTACCGTGCACAGGTTACCTCTGGAAACACCATATATTTT.

Here the CDR3 DNA reads TGTGCCAGCAGCCCTCTAGCGGGGGGCACAGATACGCAGTATTTT. Encoded protein: CASSPLAGGTDTQYF. The chain joins TRBV7-9 to TRBJ2-3, with 10 nucleotides matching TRBD2. The CDR3 runs 15 residues. V was clipped by 5 bases and J by 1 base; unmatched bases: 3. CDR1 and CDR2 (germline): SEHNR, FQNEAQ (reference sequence).

This clone appeared a single time. V gene TRBV6-5 combines with J gene TRBJ2-3; 7 bases line up with TRBD2. The junction had 5 bases not matched to a gene; V was cut back by 2 bases and J by 3 bases. Germline-derived CDR1 and CDR2 are MNHEY and SVGAGI. The CDR3 is 15 amino acids. The CDR3 DNA reads TGTGCCAGCAGTTACGGAGCGGGGCTTACAGATACGCAGTATTTT. Its translation is CASSYGAGLTDTQYF.

The chain has TRBV18 and TRBJ1-5; TRBD1 is a possible D gene (6 bases). The V gene lost 0 bases and the J gene lost 4 bases, with 13 bases spanning the gap. Germline CDR1 is KGHSH and CDR2 is LQKENI. This CDR3 spans 16 amino acids. The CDR3 loop is CASSPPGRGPNQPQHF. The CDR3 nucleotides read TGTGCCAGCTCACCACCCGGCAGGGGTCCGAATCAGCCCCAGCATTTT.

The J gene is TRBJ1-5, the V gene TRBV5-6; the D gene is possibly TRBD1 (5 bases). CDR1 and CDR2 (germline): SGHDT, YYEEEE. This CDR3 is 14 amino acids long. Trimming pared 0 bases from V and 4 bases from J, leaving 8 bases between. CDR3 protein: CASSLAEGNQPQHF. The DNA for the CDR3 is TGTGCCAGCAGCTTGGCCGAGGGGAATCAGCCCCAGCATTTT.

The V call is TRBV29-1, the J call TRBJ1-1; D is undetermined. V was pared by 7 bases and J by 1 base, with 4 bases between. This CDR3 is built from 10 residues. The germline CDR1 and CDR2 sequences are SQVTM and ANQGSEA. Here the CDR3 reads CSAQNTEAFF. In DNA form, the CDR3 reads TGCAGCGCCCAGAACACTGAAGCTTTCTTT.

The chain uses TRBV6-1 and TRBJ2-6; no definite D call. This CDR3 comprises 15 residues. V was clipped by 1 base and J by 0 bases, with 4 bases between them. Germline-derived CDR1 and CDR2 are MNHNS and SASEGT. The CDR3 nucleotides are TGTGCCAGCAGTGAAGGGGGCTCTGGGGCCAACGTCCTGACTTTC. It encodes CASSEGGSGANVLTF.

This clone appeared a few times. DNA of the CDR3: TGTGCCATCAGCGACAGGGAGGTCGCTGAAGCTTTCTTT. It translates to CAISDREVAEAFF. J is TRBJ1-1 and V is TRBV10-3; TRBD1 aligns across 7 bases. The CDR3 sequence is 13 residues long. Germline-derived CDR1 and CDR2 are ENHRY and SYGVKD. The J segment lost 6 bases and the V segment lost 6 bases, leaving 7 bases of the junction unmatched.

The J gene is TRBJ2-1, the V gene TRBV10-1; D remains ambiguous. V shed 1 base and J shed 5 bases, with 6 bases lying between them. The CDR3 has 13 residues. CDR1 WNHNN and CDR2 SYGVQD come from the germline V gene (reference sequence). The CDR3 spells CASSEYRNNEQFF. In DNA form, the CDR3 reads TGCGCCAGCAGTGAGTATAGAAACAATGAGCAGTTCTTC.

As DNA, the CDR3 is TGTGCCAGCAGGGCTAAAGCAGGGGTGAACACCGGGGAGCTGTTTTTT. It specifies CASRAKAGVNTGELFF. The J gene is TRBJ2-2, the V gene TRBV27; D might be TRBD1 (6 bases). The CDR3 has 16 residues. The germline V gene encodes CDR1 MNHEY and CDR2 SMNVEV (reference sequence). The V end was cut by 6 bases, the J end by 1 base, with 15 bases between.

J is TRBJ2-3 and V is TRBV11-2; TRBD2 agrees at 7 bases. After removal of 1 base from V and 4 bases from J, the junction contained 2 bases not matched to a gene. This CDR3 is 14 amino acids long. Germline CDR1 and CDR2: SGHAT and FQNNGV. The CDR3 is CASSLGLASDTQYF. CDR3 coding DNA: TGTGCCAGCAGCTTAGGACTAGCCTCAGATACGCAGTATTTT. The whole variable domain, filled in from reference TRBV11-2 and TRBJ2-3, reads EAGVAQSPRYKIIEKRQSVAFWCNPISGHATLYWYQQILGQGPKLLIQFQNNGVVDDSQLPKDRFSAERLKGVDSTLKIQPAKLEDSAVYLCASSLGLASDTQYFGPGTRLTVL.

The chain recombines TRBV2 with TRBJ2-5, with unresolved D. The CDR3 has 14 amino acids. Germline assignment: CDR1 SNHLY and CDR2 FYNNEI. Trimming pared 6 bases from V and 1 base from J, leaving 12 bases between. Here the CDR3 DNA reads TGTGCCAGCAGCCCCAAGCGAGTCCAAGAGACCCAGTACTTC. It is translated as CASSPKRVQETQYF.

V usage is TRBV6-2 or TRBV6-3 and J usage is TRBJ2-7, with 7 bases aligning to TRBD2. This CDR3 region has 15 residues. CDR1 and CDR2 from the germline V gene are MNHEY and SVGEGT. Trimming cost V 5 bases and J 4 bases; bases outside gene matches: 11. Here the CDR3 DNA reads TGTGCCAGCAGTCGGTATAAGGCCGGGGGGTACGAGCAGTACTTC. Amino acid sequence: CASSRYKAGGYEQYF.

Remarks on this clone: Other DNA sequences in the same sample also yield this CDR3. The chain joins TRBV12-3 or TRBV12-4 to TRBJ1-5; no definite D call. This CDR3 comprises 12 residues. V lost 4 bases, J lost 4 bases, and 5 bases lay in between. The CDR3 reads CASSWGNQPQHF. The CDR3 bases are TGTGCCAGCAGTTGGGGAAATCAGCCCCAGCATTTT.